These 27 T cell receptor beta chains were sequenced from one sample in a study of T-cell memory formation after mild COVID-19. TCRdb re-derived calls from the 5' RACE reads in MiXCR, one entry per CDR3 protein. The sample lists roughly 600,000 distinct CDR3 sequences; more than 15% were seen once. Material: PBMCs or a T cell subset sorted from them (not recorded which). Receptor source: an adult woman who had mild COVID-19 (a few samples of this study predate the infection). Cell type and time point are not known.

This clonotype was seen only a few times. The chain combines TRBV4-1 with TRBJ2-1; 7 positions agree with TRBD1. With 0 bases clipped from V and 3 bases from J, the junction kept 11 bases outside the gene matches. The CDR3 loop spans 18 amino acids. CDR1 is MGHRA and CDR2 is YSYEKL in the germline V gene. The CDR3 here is CASSQDQGVGVLYNEQFF. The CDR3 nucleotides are TGCGCCAGCAGCCAAGATCAGGGGGTGGGGGTCCTCTACAATGAGCAGTTCTTC.

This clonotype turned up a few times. The CDR3: CASSDPVNYGYTF. Here the CDR3 DNA reads TGTGCCAGCAGTGATCCGGTTAACTATGGCTACACCTTC. V is TRBV25-1 and J is TRBJ1-2; D not certain. Trimming took off 3 bases at V and 1 base at J, with 6 bases between the two ends. The CDR3 has 13 residues. Germline V gene lookup returns CDR1 MGHDK and CDR2 SYGVNS.

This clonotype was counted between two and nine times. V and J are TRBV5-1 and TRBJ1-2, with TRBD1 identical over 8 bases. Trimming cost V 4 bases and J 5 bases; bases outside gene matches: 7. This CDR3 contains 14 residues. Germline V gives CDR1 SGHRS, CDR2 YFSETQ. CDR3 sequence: CASSPPGQAYGYTF. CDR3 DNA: TGCGCCAGCAGCCCACCGGGACAGGCTTATGGCTACACCTTC.

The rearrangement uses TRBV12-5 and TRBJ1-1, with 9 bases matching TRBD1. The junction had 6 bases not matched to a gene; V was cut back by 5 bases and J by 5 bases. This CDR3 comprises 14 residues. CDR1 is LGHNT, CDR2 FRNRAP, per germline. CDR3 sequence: CASGTGQGETEAFF. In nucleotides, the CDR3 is TGTGCTAGTGGTACGGGACAGGGAGAAACTGAAGCTTTCTTT.

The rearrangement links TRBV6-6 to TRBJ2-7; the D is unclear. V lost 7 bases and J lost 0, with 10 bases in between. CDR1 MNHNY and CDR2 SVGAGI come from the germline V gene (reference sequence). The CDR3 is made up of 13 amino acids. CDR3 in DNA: TGTGCCAGCACCCCCCGTAACTCCTACGAGCAGTACTTC. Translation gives CASTPRNSYEQYF.

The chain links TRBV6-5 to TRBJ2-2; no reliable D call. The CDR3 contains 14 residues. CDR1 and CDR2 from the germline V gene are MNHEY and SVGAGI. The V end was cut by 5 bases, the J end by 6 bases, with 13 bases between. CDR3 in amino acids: CASSNLRWAGELFF. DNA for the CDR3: TGTGCCAGCAGTAACCTCAGATGGGCCGGGGAGCTGTTTTTT.

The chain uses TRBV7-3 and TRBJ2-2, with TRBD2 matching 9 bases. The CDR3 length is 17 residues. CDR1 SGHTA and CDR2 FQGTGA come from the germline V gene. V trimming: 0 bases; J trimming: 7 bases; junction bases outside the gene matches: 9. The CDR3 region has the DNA TGTGCCAGCAGCTTAACGGGTAGCGGGAGTTCGTACGGGGAGCTGTTTTTT. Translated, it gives CASSLTGSGSSYGELFF.

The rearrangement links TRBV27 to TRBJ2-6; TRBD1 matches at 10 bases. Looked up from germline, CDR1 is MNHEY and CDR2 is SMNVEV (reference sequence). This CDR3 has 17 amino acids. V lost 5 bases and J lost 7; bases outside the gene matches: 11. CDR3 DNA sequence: TGTGCCAGCAGTCGGACAGGGGGTAAGGTTTTAGCCAACGTCCTGACTTTC. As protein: CASSRTGGKVLANVLTF.

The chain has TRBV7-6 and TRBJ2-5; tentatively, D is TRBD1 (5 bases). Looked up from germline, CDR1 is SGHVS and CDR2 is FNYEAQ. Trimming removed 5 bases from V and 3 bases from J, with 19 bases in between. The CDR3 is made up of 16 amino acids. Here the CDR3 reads CASSEGPSTVKETQYF. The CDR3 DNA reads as TGTGCCAGCAGCGAAGGCCCTTCGACAGTGAAAGAGACCCAGTACTTC.

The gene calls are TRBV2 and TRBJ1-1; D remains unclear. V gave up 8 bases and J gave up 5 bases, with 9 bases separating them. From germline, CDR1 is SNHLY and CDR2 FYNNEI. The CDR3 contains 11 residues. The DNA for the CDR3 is TGTGCCAGCCAACTGGAAACTGAAGCTTTCTTT. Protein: CASQLETEAFF.

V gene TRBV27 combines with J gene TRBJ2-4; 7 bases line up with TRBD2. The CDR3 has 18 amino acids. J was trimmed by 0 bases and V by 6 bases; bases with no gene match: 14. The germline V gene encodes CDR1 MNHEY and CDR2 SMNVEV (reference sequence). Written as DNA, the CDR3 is TGTGCCAGCAGCGGCCCTCGAGGACTAGGGGAAGCCAAAAACATTCAGTACTTC. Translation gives CASSGPRGLGEAKNIQYF.

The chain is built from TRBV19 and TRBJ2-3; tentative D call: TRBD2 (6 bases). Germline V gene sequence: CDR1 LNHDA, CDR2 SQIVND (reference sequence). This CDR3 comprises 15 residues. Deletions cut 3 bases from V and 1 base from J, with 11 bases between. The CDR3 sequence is CASSIGSGGTDTQYF. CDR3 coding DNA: TGTGCCAGTAGTATCGGTAGCGGAGGCACAGATACGCAGTATTTT.

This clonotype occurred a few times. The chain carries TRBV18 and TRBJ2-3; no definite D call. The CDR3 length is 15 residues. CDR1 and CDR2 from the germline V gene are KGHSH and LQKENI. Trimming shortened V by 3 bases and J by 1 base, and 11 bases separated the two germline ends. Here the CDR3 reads CASSPQGPGTDTQYF. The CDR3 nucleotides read TGTGCCAGCTCACCGCAAGGACCGGGCACAGATACGCAGTATTTT.

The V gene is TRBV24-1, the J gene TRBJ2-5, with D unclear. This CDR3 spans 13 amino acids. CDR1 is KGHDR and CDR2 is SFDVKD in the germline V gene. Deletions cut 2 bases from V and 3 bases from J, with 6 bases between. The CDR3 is CATSDSEEETQYF. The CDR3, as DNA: TGTGCCACCAGTGATTCAGAAGAAGAGACCCAGTACTTC.

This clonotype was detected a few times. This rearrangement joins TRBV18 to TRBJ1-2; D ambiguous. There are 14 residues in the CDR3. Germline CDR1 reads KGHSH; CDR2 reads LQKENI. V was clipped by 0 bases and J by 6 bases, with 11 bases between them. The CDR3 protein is CASSPPSGSDGYTF. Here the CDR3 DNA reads TGTGCCAGCTCACCACCGTCGGGGAGCGATGGCTACACCTTC.

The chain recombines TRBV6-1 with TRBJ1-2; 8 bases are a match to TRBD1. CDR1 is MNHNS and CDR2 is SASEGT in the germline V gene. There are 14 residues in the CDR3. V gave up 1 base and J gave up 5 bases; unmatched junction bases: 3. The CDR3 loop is CASSEGTGLYGYTF. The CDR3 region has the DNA TGTGCCAGCAGTGAAGGGACAGGGTTGTATGGCTACACCTTC.

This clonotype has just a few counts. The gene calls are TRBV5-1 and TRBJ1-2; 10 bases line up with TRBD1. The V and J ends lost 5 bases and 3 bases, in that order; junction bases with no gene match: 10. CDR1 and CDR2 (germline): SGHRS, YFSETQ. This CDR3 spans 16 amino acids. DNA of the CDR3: TGCGCCAGCAGACCGACAGGGGGCTCGTTAGACTATGGCTACACCTTC. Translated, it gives CASRPTGGSLDYGYTF.

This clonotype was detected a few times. Here the CDR3 reads CASSEILGNEQFF. The CDR3 DNA reads as TGTGCCAGCAGTGAAATACTGGGCAATGAGCAGTTCTTC. The rearrangement joins TRBV2 to TRBJ2-1; no clear D gene. Per germline, CDR1 SNHLY and CDR2 FYNNEI. The CDR3 contains 13 residues. Trimming took 2 bases from V and 6 from J, leaving 8 bases between them.

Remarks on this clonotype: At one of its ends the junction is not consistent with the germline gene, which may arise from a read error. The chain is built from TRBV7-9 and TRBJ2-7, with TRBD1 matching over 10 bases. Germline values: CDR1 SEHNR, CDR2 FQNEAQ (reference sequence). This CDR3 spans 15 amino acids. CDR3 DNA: TGTGCCAGAAGCTTTGGACAGGGGGTAGCGGACGAGCAGTACTTC. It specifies CARSFGQGVADEQYF.

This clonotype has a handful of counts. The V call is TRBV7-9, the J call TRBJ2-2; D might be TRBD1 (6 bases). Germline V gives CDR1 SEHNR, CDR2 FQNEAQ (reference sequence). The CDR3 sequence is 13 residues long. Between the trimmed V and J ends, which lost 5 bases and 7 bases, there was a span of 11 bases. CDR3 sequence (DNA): TGTGCCAGCAGCGTACAGGGTGGCGGGGAGCTGTTTTTT. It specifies CASSVQGGGELFF. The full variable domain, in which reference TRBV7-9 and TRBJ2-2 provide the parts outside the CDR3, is DTGVSQNPRHKITKRGQNVTFRCDPISEHNRLYWYRQTLGQGPEFLTYFQNEAQLEKSRLLSDRFSAERPKGSFSTLEIQRTEQGDSAMYLCASSVQGGGELFFGEGSRLTVL.

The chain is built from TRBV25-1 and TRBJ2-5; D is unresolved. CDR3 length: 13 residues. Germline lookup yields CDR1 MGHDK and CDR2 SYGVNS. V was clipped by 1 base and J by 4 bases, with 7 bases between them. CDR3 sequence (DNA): TGTGCCAGCAGTGAATGGACCGCAGAGACCCAGTACTTC. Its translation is CASSEWTAETQYF.

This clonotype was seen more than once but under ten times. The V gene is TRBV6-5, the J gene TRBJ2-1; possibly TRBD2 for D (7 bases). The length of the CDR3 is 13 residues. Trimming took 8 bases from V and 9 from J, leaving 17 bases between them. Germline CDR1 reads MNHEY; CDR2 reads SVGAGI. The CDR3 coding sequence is TGTGCCAGCGGGGGGGGGGGCCTGCCTGAGCAGTTCTTC. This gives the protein CASGGGGLPEQFF.

The CDR3: CASSSPAEPNYGYTF. As DNA, the CDR3 is TGTGCCAGCAGTTCCCCGGCAGAGCCTAACTATGGCTACACCTTC. The chain uses TRBV27 and TRBJ1-2; D uncertain. Germline-derived CDR1 and CDR2 are MNHEY and SMNVEV (reference sequence). The CDR3 runs 15 residues. V was shortened by 4 bases and J by 0 bases, with 12 bases between the two germline ends.

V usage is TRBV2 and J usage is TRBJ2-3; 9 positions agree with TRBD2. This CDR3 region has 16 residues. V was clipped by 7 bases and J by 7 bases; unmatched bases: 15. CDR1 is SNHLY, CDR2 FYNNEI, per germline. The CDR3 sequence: CASTAPGRGGRNTQYF. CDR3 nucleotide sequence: TGTGCCAGCACCGCCCCAGGGCGGGGGGGCCGGAATACGCAGTATTTT.

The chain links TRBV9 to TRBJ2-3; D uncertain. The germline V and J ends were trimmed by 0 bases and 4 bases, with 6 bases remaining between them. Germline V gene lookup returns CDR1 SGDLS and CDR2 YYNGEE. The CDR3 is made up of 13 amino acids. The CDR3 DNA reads TGTGCCAGCAGCGTAGGTGGAGCAGATACGCAGTATTTT. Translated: CASSVGGADTQYF.

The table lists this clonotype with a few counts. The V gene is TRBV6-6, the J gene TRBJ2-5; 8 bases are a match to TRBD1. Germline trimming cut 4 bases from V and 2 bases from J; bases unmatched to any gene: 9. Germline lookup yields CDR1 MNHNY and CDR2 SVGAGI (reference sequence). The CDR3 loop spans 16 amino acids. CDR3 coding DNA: TGTGCCAGCAGTTGGCCAGGGGGCGCGAGACAAGAGACCCAGTACTTC. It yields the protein CASSWPGGARQETQYF.

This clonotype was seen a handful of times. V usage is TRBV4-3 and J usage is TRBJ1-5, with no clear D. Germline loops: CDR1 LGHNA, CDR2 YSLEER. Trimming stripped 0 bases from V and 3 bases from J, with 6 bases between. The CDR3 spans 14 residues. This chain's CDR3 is CASSQDYANQPQHF. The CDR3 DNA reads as TGCGCCAGCAGCCAAGATTATGCCAATCAGCCCCAGCATTTT.